This T cell receptor (beta chain) was captured in a study of type 1 regulatory T cells. Study-wide context: An in vitro protocol generated T-allo10, a Tr1-enriched, alloantigen-specific CD4 T cell product.

TCRdb reprocessed the reads via MiXCR and lists one record per CDR3 protein. The sample carries about 100,000 distinct CDR3 sequences, about 28% recorded once. This CDR3 is 16 amino acids long. Looked up from germline, CDR1 is SEHNR and CDR2 is FQNEAQ (reference sequence). Deletions cut 5 bases from V and 2 bases from J, with 13 bases between. The sequenced sample consisted of CD4+ T cells, either the whole sample or a sorted fraction (not recorded which). The receptor's source is a human donor in good health. The chain has TRBV7-9 and TRBJ2-6; D call uncertain. DNA of the CDR3: TGTGCCAGCAGCGAAGGTCAACCGACTGGGGCCAACGTCCTGACTTTC. It codes for CASSEGQPTGANVLTF.